The following is a T cell receptor beta chain sequence with its context. The sample is drawn from a study of cytomegalovirus exposure and HLA in healthy donors. PCR employed 60 Vbeta and 13 Jbeta primers. Assay used: immunoSEQ multiplex PCR; TCRdb lists only in-frame clones, some missing. This sample has fewer than 150,000 clones, with around 83% found just once. The sequencing input was PBMCs. This clonotype originated in a man between 35 and 55 years old in good health and CMV-seropositive.

CDR3 in DNA: TGCGCCAGCAGCCCGTGGGGCGGCAACTATGGCTACACCTTC. Its protein is CASSPWGGNYGYTF. The J gene is TRBJ1-2, the V gene TRBV5-1, with D perhaps TRBD1 (5 bases). V was cut by 4 bases and J by 2 bases, with 12 bases left in between. CDR3 length: 14 amino acids. From germline, CDR1 is SGHRS and CDR2 YFSETQ.